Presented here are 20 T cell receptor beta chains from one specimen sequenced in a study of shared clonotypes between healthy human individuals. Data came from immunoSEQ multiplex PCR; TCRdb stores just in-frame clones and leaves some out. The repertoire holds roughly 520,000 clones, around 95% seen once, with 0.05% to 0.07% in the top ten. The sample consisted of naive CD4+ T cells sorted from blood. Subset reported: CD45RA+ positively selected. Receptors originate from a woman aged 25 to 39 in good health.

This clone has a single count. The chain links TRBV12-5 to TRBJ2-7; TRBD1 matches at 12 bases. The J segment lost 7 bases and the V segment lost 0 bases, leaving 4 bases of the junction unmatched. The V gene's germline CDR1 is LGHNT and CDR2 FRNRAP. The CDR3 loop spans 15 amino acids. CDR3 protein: CASGLVWDRGREQYF. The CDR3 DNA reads TGTGCTAGTGGTTTGGTATGGGACAGGGGGCGAGAGCAGTACTTC.

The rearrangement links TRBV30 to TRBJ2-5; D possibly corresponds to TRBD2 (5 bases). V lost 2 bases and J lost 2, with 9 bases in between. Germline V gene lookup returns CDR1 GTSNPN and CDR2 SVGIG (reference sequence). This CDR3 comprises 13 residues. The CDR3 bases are TGTGCCTGGAGTCGACTAACTCAAGAGACCCAGTACTTC. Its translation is CAWSRLTQETQYF.

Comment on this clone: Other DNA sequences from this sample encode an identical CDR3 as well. The CDR3: CASSRGSGNTIYF. DNA of the CDR3: TGTGCCAGTAGCCGGGGATCTGGAAACACCATATATTTT. The chain joins TRBV19 to TRBJ1-3; D not resolved. Per germline, CDR1 LNHDA and CDR2 SQIVND (reference sequence). The ends were cut back, 6 bases at V and 1 base at J, with 7 bases in the middle. The CDR3 is 13 amino acids.

CDR3 DNA sequence: TGTGCCAGCAGCCTCCAGCTAGCGGGAAGCTTCCAAGAGACCCAGTACTTC. This encodes CASSLQLAGSFQETQYF. The chain uses TRBV28 and TRBJ2-5; 9 positions agree with TRBD2. Germline V gene lookup returns CDR1 MDHEN and CDR2 SYDVKM. This CDR3 contains 17 residues. J gave up 1 base and V 6 bases, and 12 bases lay outside the gene matches. Together with reference TRBV28 and TRBJ2-5, the CDR3 gives the full variable domain: DVKVTQSSRYLVKRTGEKVFLECVQDMDHENMFWYRQDPGLGLRLIYFSYDVKMKEKGDIPEGYSVSREKKERFSLILESASTNQTSMYLCASSLQLAGSFQETQYFGPGTRLLVL.

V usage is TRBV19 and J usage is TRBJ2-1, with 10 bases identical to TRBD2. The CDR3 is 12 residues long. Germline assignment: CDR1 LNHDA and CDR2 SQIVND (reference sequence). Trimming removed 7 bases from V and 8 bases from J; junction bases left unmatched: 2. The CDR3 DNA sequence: TGTGCCAGTACAGCGGGAGGGGATGAGCAGTTCTTC. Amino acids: CASTAGGDEQFF.

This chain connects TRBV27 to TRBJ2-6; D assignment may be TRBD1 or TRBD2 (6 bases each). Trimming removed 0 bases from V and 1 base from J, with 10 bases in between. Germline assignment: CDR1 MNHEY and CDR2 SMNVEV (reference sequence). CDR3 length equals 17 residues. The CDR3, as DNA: TGTGCCAGCAGTTTATCCCCGGGGGCATCTGGGGCCAACGTCCTGACTTTC. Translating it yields CASSLSPGASGANVLTF. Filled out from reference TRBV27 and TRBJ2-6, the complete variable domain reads EAQVTQNPRYLITVTGKKLTVTCSQNMNHEYMSWYRQDPGLGLRQIYYSMNVEVTDKGDVPEGYKVSRKEKRNFPLILESPSPNQTSLYFCASSLSPGASGANVLTFGAGSRLTVL.

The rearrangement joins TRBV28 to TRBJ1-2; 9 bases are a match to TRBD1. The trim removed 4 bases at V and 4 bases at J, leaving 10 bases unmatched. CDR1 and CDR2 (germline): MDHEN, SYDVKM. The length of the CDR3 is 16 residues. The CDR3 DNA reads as TGTGCCAGCAGTTCCTCGAGGGACAGGGCGGGCTATGGCTACACCTTC. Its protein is CASSSSRDRAGYGYTF.

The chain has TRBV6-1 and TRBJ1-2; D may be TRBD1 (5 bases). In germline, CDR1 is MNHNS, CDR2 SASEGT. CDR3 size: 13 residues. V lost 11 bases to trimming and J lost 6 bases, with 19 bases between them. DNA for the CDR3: TGTGCCGGATTTCGGGACCTCCGAAATGGCTACACCTTC. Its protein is CAGFRDLRNGYTF.

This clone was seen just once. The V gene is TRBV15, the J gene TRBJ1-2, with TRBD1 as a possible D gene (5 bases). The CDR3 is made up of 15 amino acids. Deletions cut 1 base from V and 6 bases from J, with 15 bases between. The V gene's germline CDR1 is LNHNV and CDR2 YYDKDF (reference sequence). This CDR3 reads CATSRVQAAEHGYTF. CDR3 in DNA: TGTGCCACCAGCAGAGTACAGGCCGCGGAGCATGGCTACACCTTC.

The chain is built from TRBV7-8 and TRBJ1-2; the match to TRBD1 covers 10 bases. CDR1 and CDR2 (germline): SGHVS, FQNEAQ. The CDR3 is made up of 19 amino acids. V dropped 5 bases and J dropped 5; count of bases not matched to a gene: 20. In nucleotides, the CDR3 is TGTGCCAGCAGCCGACACCCACGGGACAGGGGAAAAGGAGTGTATGGCTACACCTTC. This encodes CASSRHPRDRGKGVYGYTF. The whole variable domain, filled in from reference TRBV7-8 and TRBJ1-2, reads GAGVSQSPRYKVAKRGQDVALRCDPISGHVSLFWYQQALGQGPEFLTYFQNEAQLDKSGLPSDRFFAERPEGSVSTLKIQRTQQEDSAVYLCASSRHPRDRGKGVYGYTFGSGTRLTVV.

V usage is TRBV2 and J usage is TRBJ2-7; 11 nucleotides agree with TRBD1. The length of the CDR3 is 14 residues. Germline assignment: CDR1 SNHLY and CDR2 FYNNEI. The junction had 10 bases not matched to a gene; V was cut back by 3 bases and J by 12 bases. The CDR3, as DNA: TGTGCCAGCAGTGATCCGCCGGGACAGGGGGTATCGTACTTC. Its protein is CASSDPPGQGVSYF.

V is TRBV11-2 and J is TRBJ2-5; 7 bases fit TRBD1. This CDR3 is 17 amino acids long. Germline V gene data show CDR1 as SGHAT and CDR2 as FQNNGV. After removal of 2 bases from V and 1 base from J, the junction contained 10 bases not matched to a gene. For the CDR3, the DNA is TGTGCCAGCAGCTTATTTAGAAGGGGGCGATCCCAAGAGACCCAGTACTTC. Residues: CASSLFRRGRSQETQYF.

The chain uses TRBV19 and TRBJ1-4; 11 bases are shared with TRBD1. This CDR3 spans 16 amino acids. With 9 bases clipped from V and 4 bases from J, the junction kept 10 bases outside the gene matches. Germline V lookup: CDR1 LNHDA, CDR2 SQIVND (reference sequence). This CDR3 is CASRLGQGAINEKLFF. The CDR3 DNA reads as TGTGCCAGCCGCTTAGGACAGGGGGCGATTAATGAAAAACTGTTTTTT.

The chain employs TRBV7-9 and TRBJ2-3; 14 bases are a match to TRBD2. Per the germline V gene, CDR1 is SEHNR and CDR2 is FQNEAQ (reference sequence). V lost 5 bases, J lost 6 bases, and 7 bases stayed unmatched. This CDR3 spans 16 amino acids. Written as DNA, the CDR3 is TGTGCCAGCAGCATCGGACTAGCGGGAGGATACGATACGCAGTATTTT. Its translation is CASSIGLAGGYDTQYF.

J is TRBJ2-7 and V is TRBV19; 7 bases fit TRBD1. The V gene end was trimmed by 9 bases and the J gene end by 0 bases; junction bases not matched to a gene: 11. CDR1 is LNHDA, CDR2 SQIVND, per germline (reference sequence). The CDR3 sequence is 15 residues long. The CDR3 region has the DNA TGTGCCAGCTCAGACCGGGACAGAAGCTCCTACGAGCAGTACTTC. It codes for CASSDRDRSSYEQYF.

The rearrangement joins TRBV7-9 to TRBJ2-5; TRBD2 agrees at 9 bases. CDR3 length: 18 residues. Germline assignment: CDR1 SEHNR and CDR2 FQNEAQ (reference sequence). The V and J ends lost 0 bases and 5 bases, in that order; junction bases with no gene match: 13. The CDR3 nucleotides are TGTGCCAGCAGCTTAGCACAGTTTGGCCTAGCGGGAAAGGAGACCCAGTACTTC. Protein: CASSLAQFGLAGKETQYF.

The CDR3 DNA reads as TGTGCCAGCATTACGGGAGGACAGGGGCGGCCGTATGGCTACACCTTC. It codes for CASITGGQGRPYGYTF. This sequence joins TRBV28 and TRBJ1-2, with TRBD1 matching over 9 bases. V lost 7 bases, J lost 5 bases, and 14 bases stayed unmatched. Germline V gene data show CDR1 as MDHEN and CDR2 as SYDVKM. The CDR3 has 16 residues.

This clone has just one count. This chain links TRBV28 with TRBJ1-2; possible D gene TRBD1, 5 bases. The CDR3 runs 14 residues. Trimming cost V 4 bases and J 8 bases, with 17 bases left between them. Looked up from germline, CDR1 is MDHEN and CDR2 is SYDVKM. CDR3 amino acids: CASSSRGTSWGYTF. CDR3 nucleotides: TGTGCCAGCAGTTCCCGCGGGACCTCTTGGGGCTACACCTTC.

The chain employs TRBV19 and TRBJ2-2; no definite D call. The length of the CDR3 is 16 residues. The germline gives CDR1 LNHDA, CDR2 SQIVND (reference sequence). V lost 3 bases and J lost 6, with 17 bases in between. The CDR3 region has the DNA TGTGCCAGTAGTATGAAAACCCCCTCCGTGGCCGGGGAGCTGTTTTTT. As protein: CASSMKTPSVAGELFF. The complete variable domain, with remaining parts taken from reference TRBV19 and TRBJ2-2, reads DGGITQSPKYLFRKEGQNVTLSCEQNLNHDAMYWYRQDPGQGLRLIYYSQIVNDFQKGDIAEGYSVSREKKESFPLTVTSAQKNPTAFYLCASSMKTPSVAGELFFGEGSRLTVL.

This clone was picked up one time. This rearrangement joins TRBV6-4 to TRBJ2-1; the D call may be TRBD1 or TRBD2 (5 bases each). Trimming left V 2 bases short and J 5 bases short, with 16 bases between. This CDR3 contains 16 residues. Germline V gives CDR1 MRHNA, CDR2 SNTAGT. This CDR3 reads CASSDEGPAVDNEQFF. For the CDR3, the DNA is TGTGCCAGCAGTGACGAGGGGCCGGCTGTTGACAATGAGCAGTTCTTC.